The rows below give T cell receptor beta chains drawn from one sample of a study of early T cells in non-severe SARS-CoV-2 infection. In TCRdb, the 5' RACE reads were re-called with MiXCR into one record per CDR3 protein. This sample yields 20,000 to 30,000 distinct CDR3 sequences, of which about 4.1% are seen a single time; 5.6% belongs to the top ten. Sequences were obtained from whole blood. These receptors all come from an adult who was a healthcare worker with PCR-confirmed SARS-CoV-2 infection or an uninfected control (not recorded which). Both conserved end residues are part of each CDR3. A D gene is named only where the DNA matches it firmly. Clone size, where shown, is once, few, many, or a class for clones that have expanded.

d_call | j_call | clone_size | v_call | cdr3_length | cdr3_nt | cdr3_aa
NA | TRBJ2-2 | NA | TRBV11-2 | 16 | TGTGCCAGCAGCTTAACGGCAGGGGCAAACACCGGGGAGCTGTTTTTT | CASSLTAGANTGELFF
NA | TRBJ2-6 | many | TRBV2 | 15 | TGTGCCAGCAGTGAACCCAGGGATGGGGCCAACGTCCTGACTTTC | CASSEPRDGANVLTF
NA | TRBJ2-3 | many | TRBV6-5 | 14 | TGTGCCAGCAGTTACTCTTCAAACACAGATACGCAGTATTTT | CASSYSSNTDTQYF
NA | TRBJ2-3 | many | TRBV9 | 15 | TGTGCCAGCAGCGTAGGGCCGGCGGGGTCCGATACGCAGTATTTT | CASSVGPAGSDTQYF
NA | TRBJ2-4 | many | TRBV7-2 | 14 | TGTGCCAGCAGCTTAAAGGCTAGCGCGGCCATTCAGTACTTC | CASSLKASAAIQYF
NA | TRBJ2-7 | many | TRBV13 | 14 | TGTGCCAGCAGCGGACCGGTTTCGTCCCACGAGCAGTACTTC | CASSGPVSSHEQYF
TRBD1 | TRBJ2-5 | many | TRBV7-6 | 13 | TGTGCCAGCAGCTTGACAGGGGCCGAGACCCAGTACTTC | CASSLTGAETQYF
TRBD1 | TRBJ1-1 | many | TRBV7-8 | 14 | TGTGCCAGCAGCTGGGGACAGGGGAACACTGAAGCTTTCTTT | CASSWGQGNTEAFF
NA | TRBJ1-2 | many | TRBV6-6 | 17 | TGTGCCAGCAGACCCCGAGACATCCTATGGGGAGATACTGGCTACACCTTC | CASRPRDILWGDTGYTF
NA | TRBJ2-3 | many | TRBV6-2/TRBV6-3 | 15 | TGTGCCAGCAGTTACGTGGGGGCGAACACAGATACGCAGTATTTT | CASSYVGANTDTQYF
TRBD1 | TRBJ2-1 | few | TRBV7-9 | 15 | TGTGCCAGCAGAGACGGGACAGGGGCTGGGAATGAGCAGTTCTTC | CASRDGTGAGNEQFF
NA | TRBJ2-2 | many | TRBV12-3/TRBV12-4 | 14 | TGTGCCAGCAGTTCCACACAGGGTTCCGGGGAGCTGTTTTTT | CASSSTQGSGELFF
TRBD1 | TRBJ1-4 | many | TRBV20-1 | 14 | TGCAGTGCTAGAGAGCAACAGGGGGCGGAAAAACTGTTTTTT | CSAREQQGAEKLFF
NA | TRBJ2-1 | many | TRBV27 | 13 | TGTGCCAGCTCCAGGAGCTCCTACAATGAGCAGTTCTTC | CASSRSSYNEQFF
TRBD2 | TRBJ2-5 | many | TRBV12-3/TRBV12-4 | 18 | TGTGCCAGCAGTTTAGGGCTAGCGGGGGGTCCCCCCCAAGAGACCCAGTACTTC | CASSLGLAGGPPQETQYF
NA | TRBJ2-5 | many | TRBV12-3/TRBV12-4 | 14 | TGCGCCAGCAGTTTAGTTACGGGCGGGGAGACCCAGTACTTC | CASSLVTGGETQYF
NA | TRBJ1-1 | medium-sized | TRBV12-3/TRBV12-4 | 15 | TGTGCCAGCAGTTTTCTCGAGGTTTCGAACACTGAAGCTTTCTTT | CASSFLEVSNTEAFF
NA | TRBJ1-5 | many | TRBV30 | 13 | TGTGCCTGGAGTGTGTCCCACAATCAGCCCCAGCATTTT | CAWSVSHNQPQHF
NA | TRBJ2-3 | many | TRBV7-2 | 15 | TGTGCCAGCAGCTTGACACTTCAGGGGACAGATACGCAGTATTTT | CASSLTLQGTDTQYF
NA | TRBJ2-1 | many | TRBV19 | 13 | TGTGCCAGTAGTATCGGGTACGGGAATGAGCAGTTCTTC | CASSIGYGNEQFF
TRBD1 | TRBJ1-2 | many | TRBV6-5 | 14 | TGTGCCAGCAGTGATCGGACAGGGGAGAGCGGCTACACCTTC | CASSDRTGESGYTF
NA | TRBJ1-6 | many | TRBV11-1 | 14 | TGTGCCAGCAGCTTCGTACAGGTTAATTCACCCCTCCACTTT | CASSFVQVNSPLHF
TRBD2 | TRBJ2-1 | medium-sized | TRBV28 | 15 | TGTGCCAGCAGTTTAACTAGCGGGGGGGCCAATGAGCAGTTCTTC | CASSLTSGGANEQFF
TRBD2 | TRBJ2-1 | few | TRBV28 | 14 | TGTGCCACCCTCTGGGCGGGGGGCAGGAATGAGCAGTTCTTC | CATLWAGGRNEQFF
NA | TRBJ1-2 | NA | TRBV3-1 | 13 | TGTGCCAGCAGTCGGGACACTAACTATGGCTACACCTTC | CASSRDTNYGYTF
NA | TRBJ2-3 | few | TRBV7-9 | 12 | TGTGCCAGCAGCTCAACCGGGACTTCAAGGTATTTT | CASSSTGTSRYF
NA | TRBJ2-5 | many | TRBV7-9 | 14 | TGTGCCAGCAGCTTAGCGCGCAGGGGAGAGACCCAGTACTTC | CASSLARRGETQYF
TRBD1 | TRBJ2-2 | many | TRBV7-6 | 16 | TGTGCCAGCAGCTCAACCGACAGGGTGGCTGGCGGGGAGCTGTTTTTT | CASSSTDRVAGGELFF
TRBD1 | TRBJ2-7 | NA | TRBV20-1 | 13 | TGCAGTGCTAGACCGGACAGGACAAGAGAGCAGTACTTC | CSARPDRTREQYF
NA | TRBJ1-5 | medium-sized | TRBV7-9 | 12 | TGTGCCAGCAGCCGGGGGCTCCAGCCCCAGCATTTT | CASSRGLQPQHF
NA | TRBJ1-5 | few | TRBV28 | 15 | TGTGCCAGCAGCGTCCCGAGGGGAATCAATCAGCCCCAGCATTTT | CASSVPRGINQPQHF
TRBD1 | TRBJ1-4 | many | TRBV7-2 | 15 | TGTGCCAGCAGCCGAGAGGGACAGGGGATTGAAAAACTGTTTTTT | CASSREGQGIEKLFF
NA | TRBJ2-7 | many | TRBV11-2 | 14 | TGTGCCAGCAGCTTAACGTCGGGGGCCGACGAGCAGTACTTC | CASSLTSGADEQYF
TRBD2 | TRBJ2-2 | many | TRBV20-1 | 17 | TGCAGTGCCCCGGGACTAGCGGGGGGGGTGTACACCGGGGAGCTGTTTTTT | CSAPGLAGGVYTGELFF
NA | TRBJ1-1 | many | TRBV7-6 | 13 | TGTGCCAGCAGCTTAAGCAAGAACACTGAAGCTTTCTTT | CASSLSKNTEAFF
TRBD2 | TRBJ2-5 | many | TRBV7-2 | 18 | TGTGCCAGCAGCTCGGGACTAGCGGGGGGGCGTGACCAAGAGACCCAGTACTTC | CASSSGLAGGRDQETQYF
NA | TRBJ2-3 | few | TRBV5-4 | 15 | TGTGCCAGCAGCCCCTCAGGGGCACACACAGATACGCAGTATTTT | CASSPSGAHTDTQYF
NA | TRBJ2-3 | many | TRBV20-1 | 13 | TGCAGTGCTTTGGGACGGCACACAGATACGCAGTATTTT | CSALGRHTDTQYF
NA | TRBJ1-6 | many | TRBV7-2 | 16 | TGTGCCAGCAGCTCCCCCTTGGGGCAGTTTAATTCACCCCTCCACTTT | CASSSPLGQFNSPLHF
NA | TRBJ2-5 | many | TRBV4-3 | 13 | TGCGCCAGCAGCCGGGACGTAGAAGAGACCCAGTACTTC | CASSRDVEETQYF
TRBD1 | TRBJ2-7 | few | TRBV19 | 14 | TGTGCCAGTAGTATAGGAGCAACAGGGGCCGAGCAGTACTTC | CASSIGATGAEQYF
NA | TRBJ2-3 | many | TRBV24-1 | 13 | TGTGCCACCAGGGGACACAGCACAGATACGCAGTATTTT | CATRGHSTDTQYF
NA | TRBJ1-1 | many | TRBV7-3 | 13 | TGTGCCAGCAGCGGGGGGCGGAACACTGAAGCTTTCTTT | CASSGGRNTEAFF
NA | TRBJ2-3 | NA | TRBV20-1 | 14 | TGCAGTGCTAGTGGGACGGCTAGCACAGATACGCAGTATTTT | CSASGTASTDTQYF
TRBD1 | TRBJ2-4 | many | TRBV3-1 | 17 | TGTGCCAGCAGCACTATACGGGACAGGGGACGGGGAAACATTCAGTACTTC | CASSTIRDRGRGNIQYF
TRBD2 | TRBJ2-5 | NA | TRBV4-1 | 17 | TGCGCCAGCAGCCAAGGGGAGGGTAGTTCGGCCCAAGAGACCCAGTACTTC | CASSQGEGSSAQETQYF
NA | TRBJ2-3 | medium-sized | TRBV25-1 | 16 | TGTGCCAGCAGTGATCATCAGGGCATAAGAGGAGATACGCAGTATTTT | CASSDHQGIRGDTQYF
TRBD2 | TRBJ2-3 | medium-sized | TRBV6-6 | 15 | TGTGCCAGCAGTTGGACTAGCGGGGCACCAGATACGCAGTATTTT | CASSWTSGAPDTQYF
TRBD1 | TRBJ1-3 | many | TRBV10-3 | 17 | TGTGCCATCGGACCGGGACAGGGACATTTCTCTGGAAACACCATATATTTT | CAIGPGQGHFSGNTIYF
NA | TRBJ2-2 | few | TRBV7-7 | 15 | TGTGCCAGCAGCTTAGACAGCTCGAACACCGGGGAGCTGTTTTTT | CASSLDSSNTGELFF
NA | TRBJ2-7 | many | TRBV12-5 | 12 | TGTGCTAGTGGTTTCTCGTCCTACGAGCAGTACTTC | CASGFSSYEQYF
TRBD1 | TRBJ2-7 | many | TRBV15 | 15 | TGTGCCACCAGCAGAGGTGGGACAGGGGGTTACGAGCAGTACTTC | CATSRGGTGGYEQYF
NA | TRBJ2-5 | many | TRBV3-1 | 13 | TGTGCCAGCAGCCAACTATACCAAGAGACCCAGTACTTC | CASSQLYQETQYF
NA | TRBJ2-7 | few | TRBV29-1 | 13 | TGCAGCGTTTTTGGGGGCCACGCCTACGAGCAGTACTTC | CSVFGGHAYEQYF
NA | TRBJ1-2 | NA | TRBV29-1 | 10 | TGCAGCGTTGAAAGGGATAGCTACACCTTC | CSVERDSYTF